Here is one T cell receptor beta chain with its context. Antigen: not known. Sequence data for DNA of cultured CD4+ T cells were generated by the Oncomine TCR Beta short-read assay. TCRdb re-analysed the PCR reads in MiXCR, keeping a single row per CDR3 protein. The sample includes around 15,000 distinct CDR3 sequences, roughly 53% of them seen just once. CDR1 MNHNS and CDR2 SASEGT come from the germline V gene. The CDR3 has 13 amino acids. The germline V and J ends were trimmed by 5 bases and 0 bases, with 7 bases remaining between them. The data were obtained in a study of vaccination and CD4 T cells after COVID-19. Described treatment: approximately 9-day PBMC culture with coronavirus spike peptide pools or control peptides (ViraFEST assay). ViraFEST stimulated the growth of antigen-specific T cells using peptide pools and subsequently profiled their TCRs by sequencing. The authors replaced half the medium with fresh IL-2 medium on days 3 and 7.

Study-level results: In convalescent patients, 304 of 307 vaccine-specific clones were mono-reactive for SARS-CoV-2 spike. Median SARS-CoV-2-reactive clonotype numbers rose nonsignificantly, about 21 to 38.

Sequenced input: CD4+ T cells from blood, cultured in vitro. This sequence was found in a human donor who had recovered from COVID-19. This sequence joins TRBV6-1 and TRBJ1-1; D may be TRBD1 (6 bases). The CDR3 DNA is TGTGCCAGCAGTAGGACAGTGAACACTGAAGCTTTCTTT. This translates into CASSRTVNTEAFF.